Listed below are T cell receptor beta chains from one sample, sequenced in a study of blood T cells in healthy people across ages. From the 5' RACE reads, TCRdb called clonotypes with MiXCR, one entry per CDR3 protein. The sample yields about 730,000 distinct CDR3 sequences, about 40% seen once. The sequenced sample consisted of blood. The receptors originated from a woman aged 60-75 years in good health. The CDR3 runs from the conserved cysteine through the conserved F or W. D genes are given only for firm matches. Size is stated for part of the rows, as once, few or many counts, or as a class when the clone is expanded.

v_gene: TRBV20-1; abundance: .; d_gene: TRBD1; j_gene: TRBJ1-5; CDR3nt: TGCAGTGCTAGAGATCGGGACAGGGGTCAGCCCCAGCATTTT; CDR3aa: CSARDRDRGQPQHF
v_gene: TRBV29-1; abundance: .; d_gene: .; j_gene: TRBJ1-2; CDR3nt: TGCAGCGTTGAAGTCGCGGGGGGAGGACGGGGTGGCTACACCTTC; CDR3aa: CSVEVAGGGRGGYTF
v_gene: TRBV2; abundance: .; d_gene: TRBD2; j_gene: TRBJ2-7; CDR3nt: TGTGCCAGCAACCTAGCGGGAGGCTCCTACGAGCAGTACTTC; CDR3aa: CASNLAGGSYEQYF
v_gene: TRBV15; abundance: .; d_gene: TRBD2; j_gene: TRBJ2-2; CDR3nt: TGTGCCACCAGCAGAGATAGACTAGCGTACACCGGGGAGCTGTTTTTT; CDR3aa: CATSRDRLAYTGELFF
v_gene: TRBV27; abundance: many; d_gene: TRBD2; j_gene: TRBJ2-1; CDR3nt: TGTGCCAGCAGTTATAGCGGGACACTCTCCTACAATGAGCAGTTCTTC; CDR3aa: CASSYSGTLSYNEQFF
v_gene: TRBV6-1; abundance: .; d_gene: .; j_gene: TRBJ2-7; CDR3nt: TGTGCCAGCAGTGAGGCGGGGATTTCCTACGAGCAGTACTTC; CDR3aa: CASSEAGISYEQYF
v_gene: TRBV3-1; abundance: .; d_gene: .; j_gene: TRBJ2-5; CDR3nt: TGTGCCAGCAGCCCATCCTCGAGAGGGGAGACCCAGTACTTC; CDR3aa: CASSPSSRGETQYF
v_gene: TRBV3-1; abundance: few; d_gene: .; j_gene: TRBJ1-6; CDR3nt: TGTGCCAGCAGCCAAGATCCCCCACGGACCTCCAATTCACCCCTCCACTTT; CDR3aa: CASSQDPPRTSNSPLHF
v_gene: TRBV6-5; abundance: few; d_gene: .; j_gene: TRBJ1-5; CDR3nt: TGTGCCAGCAGTTCAGGTCGACTTTATAGCAATCAGCCCCAGCATTTT; CDR3aa: CASSSGRLYSNQPQHF
v_gene: TRBV3-1; abundance: .; d_gene: .; j_gene: TRBJ2-3; CDR3nt: TGTGCCAGCAGCTACTTGGGGGGGGCCACAGATACGCAGTATTTT; CDR3aa: CASSYLGGATDTQYF
v_gene: TRBV3-1; abundance: .; d_gene: TRBD2; j_gene: TRBJ2-4; CDR3nt: TGTGCCAGCAGCCCCTCGACTAGCACGTCGGGCATTCAGTACTTC; CDR3aa: CASSPSTSTSGIQYF
v_gene: TRBV15; abundance: .; d_gene: .; j_gene: TRBJ2-5; CDR3nt: TGTGCCACCAGCAGAGCGAACAGTTACCAAGAGACCCAGTACTTC; CDR3aa: CATSRANSYQETQYF
v_gene: TRBV3-1; abundance: .; d_gene: .; j_gene: TRBJ1-2; CDR3nt: TGTGCCAGCAGTTACCCCGGGATAGGAACGCCTAACTATGGCTACACCTTC; CDR3aa: CASSYPGIGTPNYGYTF
v_gene: TRBV7-6; abundance: few; d_gene: TRBD1; j_gene: TRBJ1-1; CDR3nt: TGTGCCAGCAGCTCCGACAGGGCCCAAAGGGCTTTCTTT; CDR3aa: CASSSDRAQRAFF
v_gene: TRBV18; abundance: .; d_gene: TRBD1; j_gene: TRBJ1-2; CDR3nt: TGTGCCAGCTCACCACTCGATAACAGGGGTATGGGCTACACCTTC; CDR3aa: CASSPLDNRGMGYTF
v_gene: TRBV14; abundance: few; d_gene: .; j_gene: TRBJ2-5; CDR3nt: TGTGCCAGCAGCCAAGAGTGGGGGCAAGAGACCCAGTACTTC; CDR3aa: CASSQEWGQETQYF
v_gene: TRBV11-2; abundance: .; d_gene: TRBD1; j_gene: TRBJ1-5; CDR3nt: TGTGCCAGCAGCCCCACAGGGGGACCAAATCAGCCCCAGCATTTT; CDR3aa: CASSPTGGPNQPQHF
v_gene: TRBV6-6; abundance: .; d_gene: .; j_gene: TRBJ2-5; CDR3nt: TGTGCCAACACCCGAGACTCCCTTTACGAGACCCAGTACTTC; CDR3aa: CANTRDSLYETQYF
v_gene: TRBV7-6; abundance: once; d_gene: TRBD2; j_gene: TRBJ2-1; CDR3nt: TGTGCCAGCAGCCCGGGACACCTGGGACTAGCGGGGTACAATGAGCAGTTCTTC; CDR3aa: CASSPGHLGLAGYNEQFF
v_gene: TRBV4-3; abundance: .; d_gene: .; j_gene: TRBJ2-7; CDR3nt: TGCGCCAGCAGCCAAGAGACCCTCGGCTACGAGCAGTACTTC; CDR3aa: CASSQETLGYEQYF
v_gene: TRBV12-5; abundance: .; d_gene: .; j_gene: TRBJ1-1; CDR3nt: TGTGCTAATTCACGGGAAAACACTGAAGCTTTCTTT; CDR3aa: CANSRENTEAFF
v_gene: TRBV10-3; abundance: few; d_gene: .; j_gene: TRBJ1-4; CDR3nt: TGTGCCACCCGTGGGGGGGTACGTAATGAAAAACTGTTTTTT; CDR3aa: CATRGGVRNEKLFF
v_gene: TRBV6-2/TRBV6-3; abundance: .; d_gene: .; j_gene: TRBJ2-4; CDR3nt: TGTGCCAGCAGTTACGGTCCGTGGCAGGGTCAAGCCAAAAACATTCAGTACTTC; CDR3aa: CASSYGPWQGQAKNIQYF
v_gene: TRBV11-2; abundance: once; d_gene: TRBD2; j_gene: TRBJ2-1; CDR3nt: TGTGCCAGCAGCTTAGACTCTAGCGGGAGACGTGATGAGCAGTTCTTC; CDR3aa: CASSLDSSGRRDEQFF
v_gene: TRBV6-2/TRBV6-3; abundance: many; d_gene: .; j_gene: TRBJ1-2; CDR3nt: TGTGCCAGCACCTCACTTCGGACTAATGAGTATGGCTACACCTTC; CDR3aa: CASTSLRTNEYGYTF
v_gene: TRBV12-3/TRBV12-4; abundance: .; d_gene: TRBD1; j_gene: TRBJ1-1; CDR3nt: TGTGCCAGCAGGGGACAGTTTGAAGCTTTCTTT; CDR3aa: CASRGQFEAFF
v_gene: TRBV15; abundance: .; d_gene: TRBD1; j_gene: TRBJ2-3; CDR3nt: TGTGCCACCAGCAGTGGACAGGGAGGAAGTACGCAGTATTTT; CDR3aa: CATSSGQGGSTQYF
v_gene: TRBV7-3; abundance: .; d_gene: TRBD2; j_gene: TRBJ2-1; CDR3nt: TGTGCCAGCAGCCCCGAGGGCGGGGGAGACTACAATGAGCAGTTCTTC; CDR3aa: CASSPEGGGDYNEQFF
v_gene: TRBV28; abundance: .; d_gene: .; j_gene: TRBJ2-1; CDR3nt: TGTGCCAGCCTGAGGGCCTCCAATGAGCAGTTCTTC; CDR3aa: CASLRASNEQFF
v_gene: TRBV27; abundance: many; d_gene: TRBD2; j_gene: TRBJ2-5; CDR3nt: TGTGCCACCAAGACTAGCGGAGAGACCCAGTACTTC; CDR3aa: CATKTSGETQYF
v_gene: TRBV2; abundance: .; d_gene: .; j_gene: TRBJ2-4; CDR3nt: TGTGCCAGCAGTGAACGGTCTCCCAAAAACATTCAGTACTTC; CDR3aa: CASSERSPKNIQYF
v_gene: TRBV5-1; abundance: many; d_gene: .; j_gene: TRBJ2-1; CDR3nt: TGCGCCAGCAACCCCGGGGGCAGGGGTACCCACAATGAGCAGTTCTTC; CDR3aa: CASNPGGRGTHNEQFF
v_gene: TRBV29-1; abundance: .; d_gene: .; j_gene: TRBJ1-4; CDR3nt: TGCAGCGTTGAAGATCCCACGTCTCATGGTGAAAAACTGTTTTTT; CDR3aa: CSVEDPTSHGEKLFF
v_gene: TRBV6-2/TRBV6-3; abundance: few; d_gene: .; j_gene: TRBJ1-1; CDR3nt: TGTGCCAGCAGTTATGGAAGTGGTTACACTGAAGCTTTCTTT; CDR3aa: CASSYGSGYTEAFF
v_gene: TRBV5-1; abundance: .; d_gene: .; j_gene: TRBJ2-7; CDR3nt: TGCGCCAGCAGCGGGTATAGCGACTCCTACAATGAGCAGTACTTC; CDR3aa: CASSGYSDSYNEQYF
v_gene: TRBV7-8; abundance: .; d_gene: .; j_gene: TRBJ2-2; CDR3nt: TGTGCCAGCAGATTGGGTCCGAACACCGGGGAGCTGTTTTTT; CDR3aa: CASRLGPNTGELFF
v_gene: TRBV7-2; abundance: many; d_gene: .; j_gene: TRBJ2-3; CDR3nt: TGTGCCAGCAGCTTCTCGGCAGATACGCAGTATTTT; CDR3aa: CASSFSADTQYF
v_gene: TRBV6-2/TRBV6-3; abundance: few; d_gene: TRBD2; j_gene: TRBJ2-3; CDR3nt: TGTGCCAGCAGTTACTCAACTAGCGGGGCAATAAACACAGATACGCAGTATTTT; CDR3aa: CASSYSTSGAINTDTQYF
v_gene: TRBV2; abundance: .; d_gene: TRBD2; j_gene: TRBJ2-5; CDR3nt: TGTGCCAGCAGCGCGCTAGCGGGATCTCGGTACTTC; CDR3aa: CASSALAGSRYF
v_gene: TRBV20-1; abundance: few; d_gene: .; j_gene: TRBJ1-1; CDR3nt: TGCAGTGCTAGAGATTTCCGAGATGAAGCTTTCTTT; CDR3aa: CSARDFRDEAFF
v_gene: TRBV7-2; abundance: few; d_gene: TRBD2; j_gene: TRBJ2-3; CDR3nt: TGTGCCAGCAGCTTAGCCAGCGGGACTACAGATACGCAGTATTTT; CDR3aa: CASSLASGTTDTQYF